This T cell receptor beta chain emerged from a study of shared clonotypes between healthy human individuals. Study-wide background: Three plates were used per donor for CD4 naive, three for CD4 memory, two for CD8 naive and one for CD8 memory.

General observations from the study: Of the naive CD4 clonotypes, about 5% were shared across several donors. The rarefaction results pointed to incomplete sorted-subset sequencing despite large depth.

It was across several immunoSEQ plates that each subset's genomic DNA was evenly split. TCRdb's copy holds only in-frame clones and misses some; the assay was immunoSEQ multiplex PCR. This sample has roughly 2.5 million clones, with about 92% found just once. Regarding this clone: What it binds is not known.

The CDR3 covers 13 residues. Germline V gives CDR1 MNHEY, CDR2 SMNVEV (reference sequence). The germline V and J ends were trimmed by 3 bases and 1 base, with 6 bases remaining between them. The chain links TRBV27 to TRBJ1-1; no clear D gene. The TCR sequence derives from a man aged 18-30 years in good health. Sequencing was performed on naive CD4+ T cells sorted from blood. Subset specified: CD45RA+ positively selected. In nucleotides, the CDR3 is TGTGCCAGCAGTTTTTCTAAGAACACTGAAGCTTTCTTT. It encodes CASSFSKNTEAFF.